The rows below give T cell receptor beta chains drawn from one sample of a study of Graves' ophthalmopathy and Graves' hyperthyroidism. TCRdb re-called the multiplex PCR reads through MiXCR, storing one row per CDR3 protein. The sample consists of 200,000 to 300,000 distinct CDR3 sequences, 45% to 55% of them appearing once. The source material was peripheral blood. The receptors here all came from an adult man with Graves' ophthalmopathy. Each CDR3 is given with its conserved first and last residue. The order of the fields is D gene, clone size, J gene, V gene, CDR3 protein, CDR3 DNA. The D gene is left open where the match is weak. Not all rows give a size; the values are once, few, many and, for expanded clones, a class.

NA NA TRBJ1-5 TRBV14 CASSQDPYIGAQPQHF TGTGCCAGCAGCCAAGACCCATATATCGGCGCCCAGCCCCAGCATTTT
NA few TRBJ1-4 TRBV10-3 CASRDGYEKLFF TGTGCCAGCAGGGACGGGTATGAAAAACTGTTTTTT
NA NA TRBJ1-1 TRBV2 CASSEEVNTEAFF TGTGCCAGCAGTGAAGAAGTGAACACTGAAGCTTTCTTT
NA NA TRBJ1-5 TRBV24-1 CATSGGGNQPQHF TGTGCCACCAGTGGGGGAGGGAATCAGCCCCAGCATTTT
NA NA TRBJ2-7 TRBV10-1 CASRPDSYYEQYF TGCGCCAGCAGGCCGGACAGCTACTACGAGCAGTACTTC
NA few TRBJ2-7 TRBV10-2 CASRLTVSYEQYF TGCGCCAGCAGATTGACAGTCTCCTACGAGCAGTACTTC
TRBD1 few TRBJ1-2 TRBV6-5 CASSVPGQGDGYTF TGTGCCAGCAGTGTTCCGGGACAGGGAGACGGCTACACCTTC
NA many TRBJ2-7 TRBV10-3 CAMSYGVEQYF TGTGCCATGAGTTATGGGGTTGAGCAGTACTTC
NA few TRBJ1-1 TRBV20-1 CSAGPQGGTEAFF TGCAGTGCTGGGCCTCAGGGAGGGACTGAAGCTTTCTTT
TRBD1 NA TRBJ2-5 TRBV7-3 CASSKDRAETQYF TGTGCCAGCAGCAAGGACAGGGCGGAGACCCAGTACTTC
NA NA TRBJ2-5 TRBV7-8 CASSFLGGLYQETQYF TGTGCCAGCAGCTTCCTCGGTGGGTTGTACCAAGAGACCCAGTACTTC
TRBD1 many TRBJ1-1 TRBV10-3 CAISPGTGQHMNTEAFF TGTGCCATCAGTCCCGGGACAGGACAACACATGAACACTGAAGCTTTCTTT
NA NA TRBJ1-1 TRBV7-2 CASRGYTEAFF TGTGCCAGCAGAGGGTATACTGAAGCTTTCTTT
NA few TRBJ1-2 TRBV20-1 CSARDRLRKTSYYGYTF TGCAGTGCTAGAGATCGGTTGAGGAAGACCTCTTACTATGGCTACACCTTC
TRBD1 many TRBJ2-7 TRBV29-1 CSVAPGQGSYEQYF TGCAGCGTTGCTCCTGGACAGGGGTCCTACGAGCAGTACTTC
NA once TRBJ1-5 TRBV5-8 CASSLGAGHGNQPQHF TGTGCCAGCAGCTTGGGCGCGGGCCACGGCAATCAGCCCCAGCATTTT
TRBD1 many TRBJ2-6 TRBV29-1 CSVPGQGSWGANVLTF TGCAGCGTTCCGGGACAGGGATCTTGGGGGGCCAACGTCCTGACTTTC
NA NA TRBJ1-1 TRBV7-9 CASSPSRVEAFF TGTGCCAGCAGCCCATCCAGGGTGGAAGCTTTCTTT
TRBD2 NA TRBJ2-7 TRBV7-9 CASSSLDYSGSGYNEQYF TGTGCCAGCAGCTCCTTGGACTATAGCGGGAGTGGCTACAATGAGCAGTACTTC
TRBD2 NA TRBJ2-5 TRBV5-1 CASNRGGPKDIETQYF TGCGCCAGCAACCGGGGGGGGCCGAAGGATATTGAGACCCAGTACTTC